This entry is about one T cell receptor beta chain. These data originate in a study of shared clonotypes between healthy human individuals. V lost 4 bases and J lost 2, with 15 bases in between. This CDR3 has 15 residues. Germline values: CDR1 MDHEN, CDR2 SYDVKM. CD8 cells regarded as naive lacked CD45RO, were positively chosen for CCR7, and omitted terminally differentiated effector memory CD45RA+ cells. Only in-frame clones appear in the TCRdb table, and some are missing; sequencing was by immunoSEQ multiplex PCR. The sample shows around 1.9 million clones, about 94% of them seen only once. Source material: naive CD8+ T cells from PBMCs. The TCR originated in a man between 18 and 29 years old in good health. Some clones in this sample may be carry-over from other donors' samples. The chain carries TRBV28 and TRBJ2-7, with a tentative D call TRBD2 (5 bases). CDR3 DNA: TGTGCCAGCAGTTACGGGATGGGTGGGGCCTACGAGCAGTACTTC. Translated: CASSYGMGGAYEQYF.